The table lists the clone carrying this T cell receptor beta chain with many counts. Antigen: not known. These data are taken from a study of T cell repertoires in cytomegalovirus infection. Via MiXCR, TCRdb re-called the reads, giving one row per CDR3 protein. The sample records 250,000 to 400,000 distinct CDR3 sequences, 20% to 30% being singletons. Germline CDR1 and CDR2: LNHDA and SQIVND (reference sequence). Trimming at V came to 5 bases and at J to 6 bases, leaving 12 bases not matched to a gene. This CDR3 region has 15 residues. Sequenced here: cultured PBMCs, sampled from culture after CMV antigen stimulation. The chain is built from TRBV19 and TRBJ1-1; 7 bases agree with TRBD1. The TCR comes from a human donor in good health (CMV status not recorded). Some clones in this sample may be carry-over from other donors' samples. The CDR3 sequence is CASSLKPGGFAEAFF. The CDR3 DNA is TGTGCCAGTAGTCTCAAACCAGGGGGGTTCGCTGAAGCTTTCTTT.